The present TCR beta chain was sequenced within a study of response to subunit inactivated influenza vaccine. Germline values: CDR1 MDHEN, CDR2 SYDVKM. V lost 3 bases and J lost 2; bases outside the gene matches: 7. CDR3 length equals 16 residues. TCRdb used MiXCR to reprocess the RT-PCR reads, holding one entry per CDR3 protein. The sample lists about 520,000 distinct CDR3 sequences; approximately 11% were seen once. V gene TRBV28 combines with J gene TRBJ2-1, with 7 bases fitting TRBD1. Source: PBMCs from blood, taken roughly 45 days after vaccination. The sequence was collected from a man aged 45-65 years who received an inactivated influenza vaccine. CDR3 coding DNA: TGTGCCAGCAGTTTTTTCTCCAGGGGGACCTACAATGAGCAGTTCTTC. Encoded protein: CASSFFSRGTYNEQFF.